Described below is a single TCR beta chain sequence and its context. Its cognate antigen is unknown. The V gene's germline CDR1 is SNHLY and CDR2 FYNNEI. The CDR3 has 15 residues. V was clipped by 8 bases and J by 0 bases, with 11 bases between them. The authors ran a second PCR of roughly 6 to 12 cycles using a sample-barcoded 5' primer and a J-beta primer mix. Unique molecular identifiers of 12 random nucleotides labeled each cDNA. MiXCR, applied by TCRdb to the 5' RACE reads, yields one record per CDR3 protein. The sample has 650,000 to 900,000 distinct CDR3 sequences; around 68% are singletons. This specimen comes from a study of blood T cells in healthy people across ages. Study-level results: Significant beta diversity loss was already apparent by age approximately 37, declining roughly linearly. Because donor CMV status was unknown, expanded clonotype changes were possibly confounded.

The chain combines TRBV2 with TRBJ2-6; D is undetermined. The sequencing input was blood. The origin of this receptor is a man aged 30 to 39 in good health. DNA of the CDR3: TGTGCCAGCTGTTGGATCAACTCTGGGGCCAACGTCCTGACTTTC. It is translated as CASCWINSGANVLTF.